The 2 T cell receptor beta chains below all came from one sample that was sequenced in a study of T cells in Graves' hyperthyroidism and ophthalmopathy. The TCR beta CDR3 regions underwent amplification using RNA transcripts as the source. The TCR CDR3 was amplified in a first-round RT-PCR using the HTBI primer set. TCRdb reprocessed the multiplex PCR reads with MiXCR, giving one entry per CDR3 protein. Counted here are over 500,000 distinct CDR3 sequences, more than 15% occurring once; the ten biggest clones make up 17%. The sample consisted of blood. These receptors all come from a woman aged 18-29 years with Graves' ophthalmopathy.

As for this clonotype: A much larger clone is a single base away; this may be a read error. The V call is TRBV4-2, the J call TRBJ1-5; D is undetermined. Trimming left V 1 base short and J 1 base short, with 2 bases between. Germline values: CDR1 LGHNA, CDR2 YNFKEQ. The CDR3 loop spans 13 amino acids. CDR3 amino acids: CASSQASNQPQHF. In DNA form, the CDR3 reads TGTGCCAGCAGCCAAGCGAGCAATCAGCCCCAGCATTTT.

In this sample, this clonotype turned up a few times. The chain carries TRBV12-3 or TRBV12-4 and TRBJ2-7; TRBD2 is a possible D gene (5 bases). Deletions cut 3 bases from V and 3 bases from J, with 9 bases between. CDR3 size: 13 residues. The CDR3 sequence is CASSFGGDYEQYF. CDR3 nucleotide sequence: TGTGCCAGCAGTTTCGGAGGTGACTACGAGCAGTACTTC.